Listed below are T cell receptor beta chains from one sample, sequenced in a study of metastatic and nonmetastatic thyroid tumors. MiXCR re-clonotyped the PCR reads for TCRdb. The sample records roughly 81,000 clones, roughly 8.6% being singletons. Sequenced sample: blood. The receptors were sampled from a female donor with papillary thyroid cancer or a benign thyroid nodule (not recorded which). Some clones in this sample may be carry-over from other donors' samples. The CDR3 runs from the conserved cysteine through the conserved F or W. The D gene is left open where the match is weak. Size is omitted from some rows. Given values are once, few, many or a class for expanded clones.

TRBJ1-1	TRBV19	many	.	CASTWTEITNTEAFF	TGTGCCAGTACCTGGACAGAGATTACCAACACTGAAGCTTTCTTT
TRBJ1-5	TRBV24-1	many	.	CATSPHDSNQPQHF	TGTGCCACCAGTCCCCACGACAGCAATCAGCCCCAGCATTTT
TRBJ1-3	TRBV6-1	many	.	CASRTPSGSSGNTIYF	TGTGCCAGCAGGACACCCTCAGGCTCCTCTGGAAACACCATATATTTT
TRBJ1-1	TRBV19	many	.	CASSIVISSPNTEAFF	TGTGCCAGTAGTATAGTGATCTCGTCCCCGAACACTGAAGCTTTCTTT
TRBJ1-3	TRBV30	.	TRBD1	CAWSAGQRVSGNTIYF	TGTGCCTGGAGTGCGGGACAGCGGGTCTCTGGAAACACCATATATTTT
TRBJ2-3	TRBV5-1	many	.	CASSFQGTDTQYF	TGCGCCAGCAGCTTTCAGGGGACAGATACGCAGTATTTT
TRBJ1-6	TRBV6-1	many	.	CASSEAMEGSPLHF	TGTGCCAGCAGTGAAGCGATGGAGGGGTCACCCCTCCACTTT
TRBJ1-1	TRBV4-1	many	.	CASSQTLPLNTEAFF	TGCGCCAGCAGCCAAACCCTCCCCCTGAACACTGAAGCTTTCTTT
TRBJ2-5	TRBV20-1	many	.	CSARGSPQETQYF	TGCAGTGCTAGGGGAAGTCCCCAAGAGACCCAGTACTTC
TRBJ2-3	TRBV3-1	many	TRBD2	CASSRGGGSTDTQYF	TGTGCCAGCAGCCGGGGCGGGGGGAGCACAGATACGCAGTATTTT
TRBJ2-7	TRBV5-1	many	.	CASSATGSYEQYF	TGCGCCAGCAGCGCTACAGGCTCCTACGAGCAGTACTTC
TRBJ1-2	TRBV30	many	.	CAWSHGYNYGYTF	TGTGCCTGGAGCCACGGGTATAACTATGGCTACACCTTC
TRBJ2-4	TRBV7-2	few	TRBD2	CASSRYIAGIAKNIQYF	TGTGCCAGCAGCCGATATATAGCGGGGATAGCCAAAAACATTCAGTACTTC
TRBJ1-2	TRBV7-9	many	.	CASSLGVGDSYTF	TGTGCCAGCAGCTTAGGGGTCGGGGATAGCTACACCTTC
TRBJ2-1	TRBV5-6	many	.	CASSYGLASSYNEQFF	TGTGCCAGCAGCTACGGACTGGCCAGCTCCTACAATGAGCAGTTCTTC
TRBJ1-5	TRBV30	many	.	CAWSYPAINQPQHF	TGTGCCTGGAGTTACCCGGCAATTAATCAGCCCCAGCATTTT